These 14 T cell receptor beta chains were all obtained from the same sample, sequenced in a study of monozygotic twins with cystic fibrosis. Only in-frame clones appear in the TCRdb table, and some are missing; sequencing was by immunoSEQ multiplex PCR. Of tens of thousands of clones in the sample, about 97% are singletons; the top ten hold roughly 0.15%. Input material: blood. The source of these receptors is a girl under 18 with cystic fibrosis.

This chain joins TRBV10-2 and TRBJ2-7, with TRBD2 identical over 9 bases. V was pared by 2 bases and J by 4 bases, with 3 bases of the junction left unmatched. CDR1 WSHSY and CDR2 SAAADI come from the germline V gene. The CDR3 has 14 residues. The CDR3 sequence: CASSEGGRAYEQYV. DNA for the CDR3: TGCGCCAGCAGTGAGGGCGGGAGGGCTTACGAGCAGTACGTC.

The count of this clone is one. The DNA for the CDR3 is TGCGCCAGCAGCCAGGGGATAGCGAACACCGGGGAGCTGTTTTTT. Translated: CASSQGIANTGELFF. The chain couples TRBV4-3 to TRBJ2-2, with D uncertain. Trimming removed 3 bases from V and 0 bases from J, with 8 bases in between. CDR1 and CDR2 from the germline V gene are LGHNA and YSLEER. The CDR3 has 15 amino acids.

The V gene is TRBV7-8, the J gene TRBJ1-5; a weak D match, TRBD1 (5 bases). Germline V CDR1 and CDR2: SGHVS, FQNEAQ. Trimming left V 4 bases short and J 6 bases short, with 10 bases between. CDR3 size: 13 residues. The CDR3 spells CASSSAGPQPQHF. The DNA of the CDR3 is TGTGCCAGCAGCTCTGCGGGGCCTCAGCCCCAGCATTTT.

The chain uses TRBV25-1 and TRBJ2-1; D may be TRBD1 (6 bases). Germline V gene lookup returns CDR1 MGHDK and CDR2 SYGVNS. The CDR3 sequence is 14 residues long. The V end lost 4 bases, the J end lost 4 bases, and 11 bases lay between the germline ends. CDR3 in amino acids: CASSGQGLYNEQFF. CDR3 coding DNA: TGTGCCAGCAGTGGGCAGGGGCTATACAATGAGCAGTTCTTC.

The chain employs TRBV5-4 and TRBJ2-1; TRBD2 agrees at 13 bases. This CDR3 contains 17 residues. Germline V gene sequence: CDR1 SGHNT, CDR2 YYREEE (reference sequence). The J segment lost 1 base and the V segment lost 4 bases, leaving 5 bases of the junction unmatched. CDR3 in DNA: TGTGCCAGCAGCCCGGGGACTAGCGGGGCTTCCTACAATGAGCAGTTCTTC. Translated: CASSPGTSGASYNEQFF.

This clone came up once. The chain carries TRBV2 and TRBJ1-1; D remains unclear. The CDR3 contains 11 residues. V lost 7 bases and J 5 bases, leaving 8 bases between the germline ends. Germline loops: CDR1 SNHLY, CDR2 FYNNEI. The CDR3: CASTGNTEAFF. DNA for the CDR3: TGTGCCAGCACGGGGAATACTGAAGCTTTCTTT.

The CDR3: CASRKGTSGILTDTQYF. The CDR3 DNA reads TGTGCCAGCAGGAAAGGGACTAGCGGGATTCTAACAGATACGCAGTATTTT. The rearrangement uses TRBV4-2 and TRBJ2-3; 13 bases are a match to TRBD2. The CDR3 extends over 17 amino acids. J was trimmed by 3 bases and V by 6 bases; bases with no gene match: 9. CDR1 is LGHNA, CDR2 YNFKEQ, per germline.

The chain recombines TRBV6-5 with TRBJ1-5; 10 nucleotides match TRBD1. V was clipped by 10 bases and J by 5 bases; unmatched bases: 8. The CDR3 runs to 14 residues. CDR1 and CDR2 (germline): MNHEY, SVGAGI. CDR3 coding DNA: TGTGCCATCCAAGACAGGGGGCCCCATCAGCCCCAGCATTTT. Translation gives CAIQDRGPHQPQHF.

This clone was counted once. The chain uses TRBV7-9 and TRBJ2-1; 8 bases line up with TRBD1. J lost 3 bases, V lost 1 base, and 14 bases had no gene match. Germline values: CDR1 SEHNR, CDR2 FQNEAQ (reference sequence). This CDR3 region has 19 residues. CDR3 amino acids: CASSLVVASAGGVYNEQFF. The DNA of the CDR3 is TGTGCCAGCAGCTTAGTAGTTGCGTCGGCAGGGGGCGTCTACAATGAGCAGTTCTTC.

The CDR3 loop is CASSDSGADTGELFF. CDR3 DNA sequence: TGTGCCAGCAGTGATTCAGGGGCTGACACCGGGGAGCTGTTTTTT. V and J are TRBV6-4 and TRBJ2-2; D is possibly TRBD1 (6 bases). V was cut by 3 bases and J by 3 bases, with 11 bases left in between. Germline values: CDR1 MRHNA, CDR2 SNTAGT. This CDR3 spans 15 amino acids.

This chain joins TRBV28 and TRBJ2-7; no firm D call. The CDR3 loop spans 14 amino acids. The V end lost 4 bases, the J end lost 2 bases, and 12 bases lay between the germline ends. In germline, CDR1 is MDHEN, CDR2 SYDVKM. CDR3 protein: CASSSGFVPYEQYF. As DNA, the CDR3 is TGTGCCAGCAGTTCTGGCTTCGTTCCCTACGAGCAGTACTTC. Variable domain in full (rest from reference TRBV28 and TRBJ2-7): DVKVTQSSRYLVKRTGEKVFLECVQDMDHENMFWYRQDPGLGLRLIYFSYDVKMKEKGDIPEGYSVSREKKERFSLILESASTNQTSMYLCASSSGFVPYEQYFGPGTRLTVT.

V and J are TRBV13 and TRBJ2-5; D is perhaps TRBD2 (5 bases). Germline-derived CDR1 and CDR2 are PRHDT and FYEKMQ (reference sequence). V lost 5 bases and J 5 bases, leaving 18 bases between the germline ends. This CDR3 region has 15 residues. CDR3 DNA: TGTGCCAGCAGCCCACTAGGTGGGTCCTACGAGACCCAGTACTTC. Its translation: CASSPLGGSYETQYF.

The V gene is TRBV18, the J gene TRBJ1-3; D is possibly TRBD1 (5 bases). This CDR3 contains 15 residues. The ends were cut back, 2 bases at V and 4 bases at J, with 12 bases in the middle. The germline V gene has CDR1 KGHSH and CDR2 LQKENI. CDR3 amino acids: CASSPTGLTGNTIYF. The CDR3 DNA sequence: TGTGCCAGCTCACCAACGGGGCTGACCGGAAACACCATATATTTT.

V usage is TRBV9 and J usage is TRBJ1-1; D possibly corresponds to TRBD1 (5 bases). From germline, CDR1 is SGDLS and CDR2 YYNGEE. The CDR3 runs to 15 residues. Trimming stripped 4 bases from V and 6 bases from J, with 19 bases between. CDR3: CASSPTGEGRPEAFF. As DNA, the CDR3 is TGTGCCAGCAGCCCCACTGGTGAGGGGAGGCCTGAAGCTTTCTTT.